This T cell receptor (beta chain) was documented in a study of T cells after yellow fever vaccination. Study conclusions and caveats: One caveat is that FACS-sorted repertoires could contain abundant clonotypes contaminating from the bulk population. After the booster, approximately 96% of CD4 and about nine tenths of CD8 primary-response clones were re-detected.

The germline gives CDR1 MGHRA, CDR2 YSYEKL. V was trimmed by 1 base and J by 0 bases, leaving 12 bases between them. The CDR3 length is 16 residues. A universal primer site and UMIs were added as TCR cDNA was made by 5'RACE template switching. TCRdb ran MiXCR on the 5' RACE reads and lists one entry per CDR3 protein. The repertoire consists of 68,000 or so distinct CDR3 sequences, with approximately 7% occurring once and the leading ten covering about 40%. This clonotype showed up many times. Its specificity is not known. The sample in question was CD8+ T cells sorted from PBMCs, obtained roughly seven weeks after the first yellow fever vaccination. The rearrangement joins TRBV4-1 to TRBJ1-1; TRBD1 might be the D (6 bases). This TCR was recovered from a man aged 18 to 30 who received the YFV17D yellow fever vaccine. The CDR3 bases are TGCGCCAGCAGCCAAGTTCGGTGGACAGTGAACACTGAAGCTTTCTTT. Encoded protein: CASSQVRWTVNTEAFF.